The TCR beta chain under discussion was sequenced for a study of blood T cell repertoires in COVID-19 (TCRdb year 2020). For context, the study as a whole: Collaborator samples came from the United States, Italy and Spain and covered acute and convalescent phases of COVID-19. Where HLA class I and class II types were available, the types were taken from metadata supplied by the sample provider, not from assay-based typing. The samples were drawn from two sources: the first 160 participants of the ongoing ImmuneRACE study, and 1,000 to 1,500 subjects contributed by 6 global collaborators. Deeply sampled blood TCRbeta repertoires from subjects exposed to, actively infected with, or recovered from COVID-19 were included in the dataset. Nearly every sample came with metadata listing a de-identified subject ID, COVID-19 status, age in years and sex. The repertoires were released in a freely available public database intended as a resource for research on the immune response to SARS-CoV-2. The material from the prospective study consisted of cDNA or gDNA derived from T cells, B-cell-depleted T cells, or PBMCs.

TCRbeta CDR3 regions were amplified from genomic DNA using the immunoSEQ Assay, a bias-controlled multiplex PCR. For the original study's pipeline: Nucleated cell counts per sample were estimated from amplification of reference gene primers within the assay. To quantify the absolute abundance of each unique TCRbeta CDR3 rearrangement, sequence reads were collapsed and filtered. Productive Simpson clonality was computed per sample as the square root of Simpson's diversity index over productive rearrangements. TCRdb retrieved this table from immuneACCESS and kept in-frame rearrangements only. Not all clones are present; in checked studies, unresolved V genes account for under half, and no reason is known for the remainder. D and trimming were read from the DNA, whereas the V and J calls and clone size are those reported in that table. The sample table shows 150,000 to 200,000 clones, and around 87% are seen once. Approximately 12% of the sample lies in the top ten.

On this clone: Its cognate antigen has yet to be identified. No qualities accompany the bases; no much larger clone lies one base away.

One collaborating source in Seattle enrolled patients during active infection and followed them longitudinally through the course of disease. Whole blood was collected in K2EDTA tubes by collaborating institutions according to the institutions' own protocols. Collaborator samples were shipped for TCRbeta analysis as frozen whole blood, isolated PBMCs, or DNA extracted from either sample type. The paper as a whole reports these results and caveats: How much clinical and demographic metadata was included differed by source and by participant, and the metadata was provided uncurated.

This clonotype was obtained from a woman in her 70s with COVID-19, enrolled during active disease. Sequenced input: peripheral blood.

The CDR3 here reads CSALQGANTEAFF. The sequence in DNA is TGCAGCGCTTTACAGGGGGCGAACACTGAAGCTTTCTTT. The chain joins TRBV29-1 to TRBJ1-1; a stretch of 9 junction bases matches TRBD1. The germline V gene encodes CDR1 SQVTM and CDR2 ANQGSEA. There are 13 amino acids in the CDR3, from cysteine to phenylalanine inclusive. CDR3 DNA only is kept here, 39 bases in frame from base 1. Ends trimmed: V by 7 bases, J by 1 base; bases unmatched to a gene: 4.